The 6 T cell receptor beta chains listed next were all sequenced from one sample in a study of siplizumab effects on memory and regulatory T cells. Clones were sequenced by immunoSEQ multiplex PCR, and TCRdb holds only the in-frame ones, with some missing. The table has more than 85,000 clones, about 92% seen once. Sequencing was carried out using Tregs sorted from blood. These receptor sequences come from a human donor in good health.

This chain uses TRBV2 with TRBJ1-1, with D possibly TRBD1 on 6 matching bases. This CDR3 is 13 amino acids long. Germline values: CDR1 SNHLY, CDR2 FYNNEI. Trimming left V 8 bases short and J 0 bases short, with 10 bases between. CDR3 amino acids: CASLTGLNTEAFF. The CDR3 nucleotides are TGTGCCAGCCTAACAGGGCTGAACACTGAAGCTTTCTTT.

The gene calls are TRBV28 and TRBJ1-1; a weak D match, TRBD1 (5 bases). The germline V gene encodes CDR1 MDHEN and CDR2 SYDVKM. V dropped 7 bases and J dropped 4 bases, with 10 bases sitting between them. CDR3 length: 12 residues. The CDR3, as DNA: TGTGCCAGCACTACAGGCCCCACTGAAGCTTTCTTT. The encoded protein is CASTTGPTEAFF.

The CDR3 reads CASSLDRGRAEETQYF. The CDR3 coding sequence is TGTGCCAGCAGCTTAGATCGGGGGCGGGCGGAAGAGACCCAGTACTTC. This chain joins TRBV11-2 and TRBJ2-5; D could derive from TRBD1 or TRBD2 (6 bases each). V lost 0 bases, J lost 3 bases, and 14 bases lay in between. The CDR3 loop spans 16 amino acids. In germline, CDR1 is SGHAT, CDR2 FQNNGV.

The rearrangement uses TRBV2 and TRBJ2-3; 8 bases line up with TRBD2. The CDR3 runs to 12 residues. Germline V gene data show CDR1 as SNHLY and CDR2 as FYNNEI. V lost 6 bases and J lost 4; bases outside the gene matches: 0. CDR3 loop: CASRGLADTQYF. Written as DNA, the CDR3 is TGTGCCAGCAGGGGACTAGCAGATACGCAGTATTTT.

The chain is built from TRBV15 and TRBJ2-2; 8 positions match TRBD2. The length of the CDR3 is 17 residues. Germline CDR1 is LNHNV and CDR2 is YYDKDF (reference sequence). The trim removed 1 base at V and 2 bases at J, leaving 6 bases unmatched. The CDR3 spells CATSRVTSGANTGELFF. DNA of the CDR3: TGTGCCACCAGCAGAGTAACTAGCGGAGCAAACACCGGGGAGCTGTTTTTT.

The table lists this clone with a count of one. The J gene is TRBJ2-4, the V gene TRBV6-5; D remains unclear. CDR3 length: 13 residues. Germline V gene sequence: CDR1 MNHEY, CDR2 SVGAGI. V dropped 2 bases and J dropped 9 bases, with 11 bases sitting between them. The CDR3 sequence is CASSYTPLTIQYF. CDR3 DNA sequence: TGTGCCAGCAGTTACACCCCACTAACCATTCAGTACTTC.